This T cell receptor (beta chain) originates from a study of blood T cells in healthy people across ages (dated by TCRdb to the mid-2010s). Regarding the research as a whole: In model experiments, roughly one uniquely barcoded TCR beta cDNA molecule per two T cells was captured by template switching. Using deep sequencing normalized with unique cDNA molecular identifiers, the study measured how TCR beta repertoire diversity changes with age. Donors of different ages were randomly distributed across sequencing lanes to avoid experimental bias. The donors were split into four age groups: young (average about 16 years), middle-aged (over 35), aged (approximately 60) and long-lived (under 85). The study analyzed two additional independent replicas of 1 million unique cDNA reads from the same blood draw for two donors, one aged 18 to 30 and one aged 80 or older.

CDR1 WSHSY and CDR2 SAAADI are derived from the germline V gene. Between the V and J ends, shortened by 3 bases and 7 bases respectively, the junction contains 19 bases. The CDR3 holds 16 amino acids from the cysteine to the phenylalanine. The only DNA kept is the CDR3, 48 bases in frame from the first base. The library was built by means of 5' RACE. The sequencing machine was an Illumina HiSeq 2500. A second PCR of about 6 to 11 cycles was performed with a sample-barcoded 5' primer and a J-beta primer mix. Each TCR beta cDNA molecule received a unique molecular identifier from a template-switch 5' adaptor carrying 12 random nucleotides. Each sample yielded at least 2.5 million CDR3-containing paired-end reads. The Mint cDNA synthesis kit, primed by a TRBC-specific oligonucleotide, was used to synthesize first-strand cDNA from all RNA. After uracil-DNA glycosylase treatment, a first 18-cycle PCR used universal primers M1SS and BC2_uni_R on all cDNA. The study's processing was this. For normalization, 1 million high-quality reads were randomly selected from each sample, with every read carrying a distinct molecular identifier. Reads with shared molecular identifiers were discarded instead of being binned into consensus sequences. MiTCR, with a Q25 quality threshold and the strictest error-elimination algorithm, was used for CDR3 identification, clonotype clustering and error correction. A nonparametric unseen species model with Euler transformation was used to estimate lower-bound total TCR beta diversity. Starting from the raw public reads, TCRdb applied fastp trimming at Q25, assembled clones with MiXCR and retained in-frame beta chains. When rows share a CDR3 protein, they turn into one entry using the most common DNA and genes. The V and J calls here are based on TCRdb, not the publication. This sample comprises more than 1 million distinct CDR3 sequences, under 45% of them detected only once. Under 20% of the sample rests with the top ten.

This clonotype was seen once. The clone's antigen remains unknown. Base qualities were left out, and no much larger clone turns up one base away. Overall study results and their limits: As age increased, observed TCR beta diversity per million T cells dropped in a roughly linear way, and a significant reduction was already evident by age approximately 40. Since profiling was done on bulk unsorted PBMCs, naive and antigen-experienced compartments could not be conclusively compared. A strong correlation was found between observed TCR beta diversity and the percentage of naive T cells measured by flow cytometry. Donor CMV infection status was unknown, potentially confounding age-related changes in expanded clonotypes. The long-lived group showed more naive CD4+ T cells, fewer expanded clones and increased TCR diversity than the aged group, suggesting age selection. Estimates of total diversity based on one million sequenced T cells were regarded as lower bounds and as underestimates.

The roughly 37 donors, aged roughly 6 to 100 years, were systemically healthy Caucasian individuals from Russia. Ten milliliters of peripheral blood were collected from each donor into EDTA-treated Vacutainer tubes. Ficoll-Paque density-gradient centrifugation was used to isolate PBMCs, with at least 6 million per sample. Total RNA was extracted from PBMCs with Trizol reagent, with at least 5 micrograms obtained per sample. Naive CD45RAhigh/CD27high T cell percentages were measured by flow cytometry on a PBMC aliquot from every donor. Material for sequencing was blood. The rearrangement combines TRBV10-2 with TRBJ2-1, and the D gene may be TRBD2, 6 bases matching. This receptor was identified in a woman in her sixties or seventies in good health. Here the CDR3 is given as CASSDVRRGVGNEQFF. The bases read TGCGCCAGCAGTGATGTTCGGCGCGGGGTGGGAAATGAGCAGTTCTTC.